This TCR beta chain was observed in a study of CD8+ T cells in alopecia areata. Looking at the study overall: Percentage of affected scalp area was the basis on which treated patients' severity was scored. Findings and caveats of the study: Mice showed TCR sharing more clearly than patients did, possibly owing to HLA. How baseline CD8+ expansion relates to response remains uncertain (there was one nonresponder). Numerous clones, expanded in lesions, remained in scalp and blood during tofacitinib.

The treatment was: oral pan-JAK inhibitor, 5-10 mg twice daily. The CDR3 has 15 amino acids. The germline CDR1 and CDR2 sequences are PRHDT and FYEKMQ (reference sequence). The V and J ends lost 1 base and 1 base respectively, with 7 bases between them. As for this clone: Its antigen remains unknown.

Extraction and reverse transcription of RNA yielded cDNA as the sequencing template. TCRdb's table, derived via immunoSEQ multiplex PCR, lists solely in-frame clones and lacks some. The data show 150,000 to 200,000 clones, under 60% seen once. V is TRBV13 and J is TRBJ2-2; D unresolved. The TCR originated in a human donor with alopecia areata. The material was CD8+ T cells sorted from blood, obtained at week 24, from a patient treated with tofacitinib. The CDR3 here is CASSLEGRNTGELFF. The CDR3 DNA reads as TGTGCCAGCAGCTTAGAGGGCAGGAACACCGGGGAGCTGTTTTTT.